A selection of T cell receptor beta chains follows, all from one sample in a study of technical replicates of blood from several donors. Sequencing was performed with immunoSEQ multiplex PCR; in TCRdb, only in-frame clones are kept and a portion is missing. The data hold over 75,000 clones, with under 97% observed a single time. The sequenced sample was T cells isolated from PBMCs. The receptors stem from a human donor in good health. Each CDR3 is given with its conserved first and last residue. The D gene is left open where the match is weak. The listing skips clone size in some rows; elsewhere it reads once, few, many or a size class.

NA TRBJ2-1 TRBV11-3 15 NA CASSFSSGTVNEQFF TGTGCCAGCAGCTTTTCTTCCGGGACTGTAAATGAGCAGTTCTTC
NA TRBJ2-1 TRBV10-3 14 TRBD2 CAISLAGDYNEQFF TGTGCCATCAGCCTAGCGGGAGACTACAATGAGCAGTTCTTC
NA TRBJ2-7 TRBV19 15 NA CASSIDTGNSYEQYF TGTGCCAGTAGTATAGACACAGGGAACTCCTACGAGCAGTACTTC
NA TRBJ2-3 TRBV7-7 13 NA CASKEVGADTQYF TGTGCTAGCAAAGAGGTGGGGGCTGATACGCAGTATTTT
NA TRBJ2-7 TRBV5-1 13 NA CASSLDSAYEQYF TGCGCCAGCAGCTTGGACTCGGCCTACGAGCAGTACTTC
once TRBJ2-5 TRBV5-1 13 NA CASGGTPGETQYF TGCGCCAGCGGTGGGACTCCGGGGGAGACCCAGTACTTC
NA TRBJ2-7 TRBV27 14 NA CASSLASRSYEQYF TGTGCCAGCAGTTTAGCATCTAGAAGCTACGAGCAGTACTTC
NA TRBJ1-4 TRBV5-5 11 NA CASSLNEKLFF TGTGCCAGCAGCCTGAATGAAAAACTGTTTTTT
NA TRBJ2-7 TRBV27 15 TRBD1 CASSSGTAYSYEQYF TGTGCCAGCAGTTCCGGGACAGCGTATTCCTACGAGCAGTACTTC
NA TRBJ1-1 TRBV11-2 19 NA CASSLFLGGGTTLNTEAFF TGTGCCAGCAGCTTATTTTTAGGGGGGGGAACGACCCTGAACACTGAAGCTTTCTTT
NA TRBJ2-3 TRBV5-1 14 NA CASSLGQSTDTQYF TGCGCCAGCAGCTTGGGACAGTCCACAGATACGCAGTATTTT
NA TRBJ2-1 TRBV29-1 14 TRBD1 CSVGDRVIDDEQFF TGCAGCGTTGGGGACAGGGTCATCGACGATGAGCAGTTCTTC
NA TRBJ1-1 TRBV19 12 NA CATLDRNTEAFF TGTGCCACGTTGGACAGAAACACTGAAGCTTTCTTT
NA TRBJ2-3 TRBV28 19 NA CASSLREISGLGYGDTQYF TGTGCCAGCAGTTTACGTGAAATATCAGGGCTTGGCTATGGAGATACGCAGTATTTT
NA TRBJ1-1 TRBV25-1 16 NA CASSDGVGAMNTEAFF TGTGCCAGCAGTGATGGCGTCGGAGCAATGAACACTGAAGCTTTCTTT
NA TRBJ2-3 TRBV28 17 NA CASSGRQGRGTADTQYF TGTGCCAGCAGTGGACGCCAGGGCAGGGGCACTGCAGATACGCAGTATTTT
NA TRBJ2-2 TRBV29-1 13 NA CSVDLANTGELFF TGCAGCGTTGACCTAGCGAACACCGGGGAGCTGTTTTTT